The 9 T cell receptor beta chains below come from one sample, sequenced in a study of blood T cells in healthy people across ages. Using a J-beta primer mix together with a sample-barcoded 5' primer, a second PCR was run for about 7 to 12 cycles. MiXCR was run by TCRdb on the 5' RACE reads, yielding one entry per CDR3 protein. The sample contains about 720,000 distinct CDR3 sequences, roughly 25% of which appear only once. The sample also formed part of further work on T cells of mothers and their children.

Source material: blood. These receptors were collected from a boy under 18 in good health.

This clonotype was detected a few times. Its ends do not fully match the called genes, so a read error is possible. The chain is built from TRBV12-3 or TRBV12-4 and TRBJ2-2; 7 bases match TRBD2. The length of the CDR3 is 16 residues. CDR3 in DNA: TGTGCCAGCAGTTTACTTTTGAGCGGGGTTGCCGGGGAGCTGCTTTTT. Translated, it gives CASSLLLSGVAGELLF.

In DNA form, the CDR3 reads TGTGCCACCAGCAGGGATACAGGGGCGGGGGAAAAACTGTTTTTT. Its protein product is CATSRDTGAGEKLFF. This chain connects TRBV15 to TRBJ1-4; 7 bases match TRBD1. The length of the CDR3 is 15 residues. Germline CDR1 is LNHNV and CDR2 is YYDKDF (reference sequence). V lost 3 bases to trimming and J lost 8 bases; unmatched junction nucleotides: 9.

There are a few counts of this clonotype. The chain has TRBV29-1 and TRBJ1-1; the D is unclear. This CDR3 has 12 amino acids. Trimming took 6 bases from V and 5 from J, leaving 13 bases between them. Germline values: CDR1 SQVTM, CDR2 ANQGSEA. As DNA, the CDR3 is TGCAGCGTGACGGACGGAGGAACTGAAGCTTTCTTT. This codes for CSVTDGGTEAFF.

This clonotype was counted between two and nine times. The chain joins TRBV7-2 to TRBJ2-5; 9 bases map to TRBD1. This CDR3 has 15 amino acids. J gave up 5 bases and V 1 base, and 5 bases lay outside the gene matches. Germline V lookup: CDR1 SGHTA, CDR2 FQGNSA. CDR3 in DNA: TGTGCCAGCAGCTTAGGGGACAGGGCTCGGGAGACCCAGTACTTC. As protein: CASSLGDRARETQYF.

The chain employs TRBV9 and TRBJ2-5; tentative D call: TRBD1 (6 bases). Judging by the DNA end, TRBJ2-7 fits better; the J call may be wrong. This CDR3 contains 14 residues. Germline V gene data show CDR1 as SGDLS and CDR2 as YYNGEE. The CDR3 reads CASSPLDSPYEQYF. The DNA for the CDR3 is TGTGCCAGCAGCCCCCTGGACAGCCCCTACGAGCAGTACTTC.

The chain joins TRBV7-9 to TRBJ2-5; 9 nucleotides match TRBD2. Germline CDR1 and CDR2: SEHNR and FQNEAQ (reference sequence). The CDR3 covers 15 residues. After removal of 7 bases from V and 2 bases from J, the junction contained 8 bases not matched to a gene. The CDR3 sequence: CASNEVAGDQETQYF. The CDR3 DNA follows: TGTGCCAGCAACGAGGTAGCGGGGGATCAAGAGACCCAGTACTTC.

The chain carries TRBV7-2 and TRBJ1-6; 7 bases agree with TRBD1. After removal of 2 bases from V and 9 bases from J, the junction contained 7 bases not matched to a gene. This CDR3 contains 15 residues. The germline V gene has CDR1 SGHTA and CDR2 FQGNSA. The CDR3 DNA reads as TGTGCCAGCAGCTTATCCCGGCAGGGGGGTTCACCCCTCCACTTT. Protein: CASSLSRQGGSPLHF.

This clonotype appeared a few times. Germline and junction disagree at one end, which may indicate a read error. V is TRBV29-1 and J is TRBJ2-5; 11 nucleotides line up with TRBD2. Germline values: CDR1 SQVTM, CDR2 ANQGSEA. The CDR3 has 15 residues. The CDR3 is CSVGGATTSGSITFF. For the CDR3, the DNA is TGCAGCGTTGGTGGGGCTACCACTAGCGGGAGTATCACGTTCTTC.

The gene calls are TRBV6-2 or TRBV6-3 and TRBJ1-3; 8 bases map to TRBD1. Germline V lookup: CDR1 MNHEY, CDR2 SVGEGT. The CDR3 consists of 23 residues. The V segment lost 5 bases and the J segment 2 bases; nucleotides outside the gene matches: 29. This CDR3 is CASSPEETDRALDGFRAGNTIYF. The CDR3 region has the DNA TGTGCCAGCAGTCCCGAAGAAACGGACAGGGCTCTCGACGGCTTTAGGGCTGGAAACACCATATATTTT.